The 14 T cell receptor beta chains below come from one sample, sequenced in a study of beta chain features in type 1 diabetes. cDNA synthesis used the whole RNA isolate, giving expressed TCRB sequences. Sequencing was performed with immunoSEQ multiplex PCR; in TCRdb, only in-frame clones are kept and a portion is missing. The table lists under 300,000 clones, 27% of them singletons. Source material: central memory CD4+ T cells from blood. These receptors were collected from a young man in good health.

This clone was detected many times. CDR3 nucleotide sequence: TGTGCCAGCAATCGAGCAGGATTTGAGCAGTTCTTC. This translates into CASNRAGFEQFF. The rearrangement links TRBV14 to TRBJ2-1; D remains ambiguous. The CDR3 is 12 amino acids. Germline lookup yields CDR1 SGHDN and CDR2 FVKESK. With 7 bases removed from V and 9 bases from J, the gap between germline ends came to 13 bases.

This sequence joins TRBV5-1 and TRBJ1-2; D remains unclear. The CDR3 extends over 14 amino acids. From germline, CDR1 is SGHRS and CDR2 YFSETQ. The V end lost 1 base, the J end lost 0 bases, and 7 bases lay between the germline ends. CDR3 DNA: TGCGCCAGCAGCTTGAACGCAGCTAACTATGGCTACACCTTC. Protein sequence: CASSLNAANYGYTF. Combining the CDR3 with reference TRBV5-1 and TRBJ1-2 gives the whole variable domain KAGVTQTPRYLIKTRGQQVTLSCSPISGHRSVSWYQQTPGQGLQFLFEYFSETQRNKGNFPGRFSGRQFSNSRSEMNVSTLELGDSALYLCASSLNAANYGYTFGSGTRLTVV.

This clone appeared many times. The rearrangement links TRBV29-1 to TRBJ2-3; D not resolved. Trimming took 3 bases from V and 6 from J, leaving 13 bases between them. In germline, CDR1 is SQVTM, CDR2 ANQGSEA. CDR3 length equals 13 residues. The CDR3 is CSVDVSSEDTQYF. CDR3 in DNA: TGCAGCGTTGATGTCTCATCGGAGGATACGCAGTATTTT.

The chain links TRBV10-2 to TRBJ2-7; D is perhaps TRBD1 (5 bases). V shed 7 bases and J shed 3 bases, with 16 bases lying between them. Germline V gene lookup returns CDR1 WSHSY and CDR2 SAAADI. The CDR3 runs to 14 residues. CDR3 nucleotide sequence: TGCGCCAGCAATCCTGGAAGGGGTTTCTACGAGCAGTACTTC. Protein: CASNPGRGFYEQYF.

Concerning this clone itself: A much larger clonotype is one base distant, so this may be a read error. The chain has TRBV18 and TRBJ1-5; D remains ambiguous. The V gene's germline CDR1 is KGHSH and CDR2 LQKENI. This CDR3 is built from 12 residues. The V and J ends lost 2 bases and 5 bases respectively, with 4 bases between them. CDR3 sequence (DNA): TGTGCCAGCTCACCAGGGGATCAGCCCCAGCATTTT. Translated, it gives CASSPGDQPQHF.

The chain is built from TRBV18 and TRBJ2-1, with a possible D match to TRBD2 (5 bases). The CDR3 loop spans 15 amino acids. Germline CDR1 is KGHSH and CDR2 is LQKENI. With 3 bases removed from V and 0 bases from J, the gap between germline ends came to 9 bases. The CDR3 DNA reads TGTGCCAGCTCACCCGAGGGCAGCTCCTACAATGAGCAGTTCTTC. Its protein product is CASSPEGSSYNEQFF.

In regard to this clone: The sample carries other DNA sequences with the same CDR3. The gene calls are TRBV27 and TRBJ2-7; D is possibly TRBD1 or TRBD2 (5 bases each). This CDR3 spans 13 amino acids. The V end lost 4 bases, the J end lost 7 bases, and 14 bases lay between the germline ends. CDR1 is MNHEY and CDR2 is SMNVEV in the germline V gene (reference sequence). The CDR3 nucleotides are TGTGCCAGCAGTTCGTGGGACCTGCTGGAGCAGTACTTC. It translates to CASSSWDLLEQYF.

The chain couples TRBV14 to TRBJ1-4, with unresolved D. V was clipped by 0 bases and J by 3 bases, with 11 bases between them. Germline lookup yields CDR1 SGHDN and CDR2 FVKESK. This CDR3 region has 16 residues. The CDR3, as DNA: TGTGCCAGCAGCCAAGATGATGGCAGTTCTAATGAAAAACTGTTTTTT. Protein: CASSQDDGSSNEKLFF.

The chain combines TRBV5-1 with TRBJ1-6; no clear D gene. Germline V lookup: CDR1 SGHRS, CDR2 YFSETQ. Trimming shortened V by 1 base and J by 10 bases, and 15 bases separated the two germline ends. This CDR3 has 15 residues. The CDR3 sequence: CASSLWTEAGSPLHF. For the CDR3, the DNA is TGCGCCAGCAGCTTGTGGACTGAGGCGGGCTCACCCCTCCACTTT. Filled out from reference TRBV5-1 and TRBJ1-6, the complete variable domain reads KAGVTQTPRYLIKTRGQQVTLSCSPISGHRSVSWYQQTPGQGLQFLFEYFSETQRNKGNFPGRFSGRQFSNSRSEMNVSTLELGDSALYLCASSLWTEAGSPLHFGNGTRLTVT.

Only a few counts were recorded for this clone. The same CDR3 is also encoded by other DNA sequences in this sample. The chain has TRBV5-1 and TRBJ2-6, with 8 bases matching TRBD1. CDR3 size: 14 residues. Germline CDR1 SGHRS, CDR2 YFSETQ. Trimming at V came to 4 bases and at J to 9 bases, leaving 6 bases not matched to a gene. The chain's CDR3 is CASSDTGGLNVLTF. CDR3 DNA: TGCGCCAGCAGCGATACAGGGGGTCTCAACGTCCTGACTTTC. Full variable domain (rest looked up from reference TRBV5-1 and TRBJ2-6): KAGVTQTPRYLIKTRGQQVTLSCSPISGHRSVSWYQQTPGQGLQFLFEYFSETQRNKGNFPGRFSGRQFSNSRSEMNVSTLELGDSALYLCASSDTGGLNVLTFGAGSRLTVL.

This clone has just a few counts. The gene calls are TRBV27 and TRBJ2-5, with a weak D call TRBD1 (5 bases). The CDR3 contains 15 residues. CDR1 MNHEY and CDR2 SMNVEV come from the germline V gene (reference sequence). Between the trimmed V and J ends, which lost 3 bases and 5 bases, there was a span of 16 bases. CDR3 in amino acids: CASSLGGGAGETQYF. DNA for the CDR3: TGTGCCAGCAGTTTGGGCGGTGGGGCCGGGGAGACCCAGTACTTC.

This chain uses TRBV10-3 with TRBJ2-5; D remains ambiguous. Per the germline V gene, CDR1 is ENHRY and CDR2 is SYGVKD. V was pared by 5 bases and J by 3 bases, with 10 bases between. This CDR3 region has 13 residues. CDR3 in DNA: TGTGCCATCAGTACCGACGGTAAAGAGACCCAGTACTTC. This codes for CAISTDGKETQYF.

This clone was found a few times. CDR3 protein: CASDRADEKLFF. The CDR3 DNA reads as TGTGCCAGCGACAGGGCTGATGAAAAACTGTTTTTT. The rearrangement links TRBV2 to TRBJ1-4; 7 bases line up with TRBD1. Losses at the gene ends were 8 bases for V and 6 bases for J; bases not matched to a gene: 3. The CDR3 extends over 12 amino acids. Germline V gene sequence: CDR1 SNHLY, CDR2 FYNNEI. The full variable domain, rest sourced from reference TRBV2 and TRBJ1-4, is EPEVTQTPSHQVTQMGQEVILRCVPISNHLYFYWYRQILGQKVEFLVSFYNNEISEKSEIFDDQFSVERPDGSNFTLKIRSTKLEDSAMYFCASDRADEKLFFGSGTQLSVL.

CDR3 nucleotides: TGCAGTGCTAGCAGGACTGGCGGGCAGTACTTC. It specifies CSASRTGGQYF. V usage is TRBV20-1 and J usage is TRBJ2-7; possibly TRBD2 for D (5 bases). The length of the CDR3 is 11 residues. Trimming stripped 3 bases from V and 9 bases from J, with 12 bases between. Germline assignment: CDR1 DFQATT and CDR2 SNEGSKA (reference sequence).